This T cell receptor (beta chain) is from a study of blood T cell repertoires in COVID-19 (dated by TCRdb to 2018 to 2021). With respect to the entire study: The collaborator samples originated in the United States, Italy and Spain and spanned the acute and convalescent phases of COVID-19. HLA class I and class II types, where available, came from metadata supplied by the sample provider rather than from assay-based typing. The samples were drawn from the first 160 participants of the ongoing ImmuneRACE study and from under 1,500 subjects provided by 6 global collaborators. Nearly every sample came with metadata listing a de-identified subject ID, COVID-19 status, age in years and sex. The repertoires were released in a freely available public database intended as a resource for research on the immune response to SARS-CoV-2. The prospective study material was composed of cDNA or gDNA derived from T cells, B-cell-depleted T cells, or PBMCs. Deeply sampled blood TCRbeta repertoires from subjects exposed to, actively infected with, or recovered from COVID-19 were included in the dataset.

As to this clone: The antigen this receptor binds is unknown. No per-base quality is available; no much larger clone lies one base away.

Taken from cysteine to phenylalanine, the CDR3 has 14 residues. Just CDR3 DNA is preserved here, 42 bases in frame from base 1. CDR1 and CDR2 were assigned from the germline V gene as SGHTA and FQGNSA. V is pruned by 3 bases and J by 1 base, leaving 2 bases of the junction without a gene match. Beyond this particular receptor, the publication reports: The amount of clinical and demographic metadata varied by source and participant and was provided uncurated.

Whole blood was collected in K2EDTA tubes by collaborating institutions according to the institutions' own protocols. For TCRbeta analysis, collaborators shipped samples as frozen whole blood, isolated PBMCs, or DNA extracted from either of those sample types. TCRbeta CDR3 regions were amplified from genomic DNA using the immunoSEQ Assay, a bias-controlled multiplex PCR. Regarding the original processing steps: The number of nucleated cells in each sample was estimated by amplification of reference gene primers within the assay. To quantify the absolute abundance of each unique TCRbeta CDR3 rearrangement, sequence reads were collapsed and filtered. Productive Simpson clonality was computed per sample as the square root of Simpson's diversity index over productive rearrangements. The clones in this table, taken by TCRdb from immuneACCESS, are in-frame only. Not every clone is retained; where verified, under half of the shortfall comes from an unresolved V gene, and the cause of the rest is unknown. V, J and clone size were drawn from that table, and D and trimming were deduced from the DNA. This sample is represented by under 70,000 clones; around 91% of them were singletons. The top ten hold approximately 13% of the sample.

The chain was built from TRBV7-2 and TRBJ2-5, and TRBD2 aligns with 7 junction nucleotides. Sequenced input: peripheral blood. This TCR derives from a man aged 55 to 70 with active COVID-19. The CDR3 region: CASSFQRGQETQYF. The nucleotide sequence is TGTGCCAGCAGCTTTCAGCGGGGCCAAGAGACCCAGTACTTC.